This T cell receptor beta chain was sequenced during a study of T cells in Graves' hyperthyroidism and ophthalmopathy. Study-level points and caveats: The authors' 13 V-J model separated ophthalmopathy from stable hyperthyroidism.

This CDR3 spans 14 amino acids. Germline V gene sequence: CDR1 MDHEN, CDR2 SYDVKM. V trimming: 5 bases; J trimming: 2 bases; junction bases outside the gene matches: 2. Regarding this clonotype: Its antigen is still unknown. Without the conserved terminal phenylalanine or tryptophan, this CDR3 likely stems from a read error.

Amplified TCR beta CDR3 regions derived from RNA transcripts. With the HTBI primer set, the TCR CDR3 went through a first round of RT-PCR. TCRdb processed the multiplex PCR reads anew with MiXCR; each CDR3 protein has one entry. The data show around 600,000 distinct CDR3 sequences, about 15% seen once. Investigators excluded patients with uncontrolled infection, other autoimmune disease, pregnancy or lactation. The sequence came from a woman in her forties or fifties with Graves' ophthalmopathy. The source material was blood. The chain carries TRBV28 and TRBJ1-5; 8 nucleotides align to TRBD1. CDR3 loop: CASSTTGGNQPQHL. In nucleotides, the CDR3 is TGTGCCAGCAGTACGACAGGGGGCAATCAGCCCCAGCATCTT.